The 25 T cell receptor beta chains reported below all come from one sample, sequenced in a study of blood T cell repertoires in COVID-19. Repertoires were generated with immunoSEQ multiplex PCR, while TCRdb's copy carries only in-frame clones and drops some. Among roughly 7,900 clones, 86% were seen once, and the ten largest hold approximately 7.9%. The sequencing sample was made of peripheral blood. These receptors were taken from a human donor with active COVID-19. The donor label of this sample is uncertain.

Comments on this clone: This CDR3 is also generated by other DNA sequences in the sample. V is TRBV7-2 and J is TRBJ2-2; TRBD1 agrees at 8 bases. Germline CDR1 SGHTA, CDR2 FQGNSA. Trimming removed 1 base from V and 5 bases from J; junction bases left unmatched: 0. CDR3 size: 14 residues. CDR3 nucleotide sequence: TGTGCCAGCAGCTTAGGACAGGGGACCGGGGAGCTGTTTTTT. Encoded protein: CASSLGQGTGELFF.

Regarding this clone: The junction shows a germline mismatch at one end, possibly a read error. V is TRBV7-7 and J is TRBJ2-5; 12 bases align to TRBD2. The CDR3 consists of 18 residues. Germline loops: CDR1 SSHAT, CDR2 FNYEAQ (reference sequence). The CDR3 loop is CASSLGLAGYGGQETQYF. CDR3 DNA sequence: TGTGCTAGCAGCTTAGGACTAGCGGGATACGGGGGCCAAGAGACCCAGTACTTC. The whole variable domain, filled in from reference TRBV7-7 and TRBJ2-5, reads GAGVSQSPRYKVTKRGQDVTLRCDPISSHATLYWYQQALGQGPEFLTYFNYEAQPDKSGLPSDRFSAERPEGSISTLTIQRTEQRDSAMYRCASSLGLAGYGGQETQYFGPGTRLLVL.

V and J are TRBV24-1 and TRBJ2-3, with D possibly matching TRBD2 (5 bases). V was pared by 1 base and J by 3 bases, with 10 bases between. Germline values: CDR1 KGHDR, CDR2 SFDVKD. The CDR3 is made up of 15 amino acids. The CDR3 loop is CATSDFELGTDTQYF. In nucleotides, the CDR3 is TGTGCCACCAGTGATTTCGAACTAGGAACAGATACGCAGTATTTT.

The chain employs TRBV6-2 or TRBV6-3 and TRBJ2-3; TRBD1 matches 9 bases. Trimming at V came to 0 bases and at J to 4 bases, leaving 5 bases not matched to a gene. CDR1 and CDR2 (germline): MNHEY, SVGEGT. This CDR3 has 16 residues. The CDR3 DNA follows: TGTGCCAGCAGTTACTCGAAACGGGACAGGGCAGATACGCAGTATTTT. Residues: CASSYSKRDRADTQYF.

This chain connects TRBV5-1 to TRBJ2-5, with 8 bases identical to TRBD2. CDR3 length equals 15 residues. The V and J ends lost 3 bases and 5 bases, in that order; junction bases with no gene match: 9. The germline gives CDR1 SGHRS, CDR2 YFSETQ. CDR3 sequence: CASSSTSAGGETQYF. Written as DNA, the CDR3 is TGCGCCAGCAGCTCGACTAGCGCTGGGGGGGAGACCCAGTACTTC. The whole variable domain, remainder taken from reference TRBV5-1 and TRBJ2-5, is KAGVTQTPRYLIKTRGQQVTLSCSPISGHRSVSWYQQTPGQGLQFLFEYFSETQRNKGNFPGRFSGRQFSNSRSEMNVSTLELGDSALYLCASSSTSAGGETQYFGPGTRLLVL.

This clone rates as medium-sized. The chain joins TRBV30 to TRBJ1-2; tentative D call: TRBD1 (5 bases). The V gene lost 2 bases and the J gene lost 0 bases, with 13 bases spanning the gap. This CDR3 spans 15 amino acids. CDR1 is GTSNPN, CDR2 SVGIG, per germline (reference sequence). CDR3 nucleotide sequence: TGTGCCTGGAGTTTCGGAGACAGACCTAACTATGGCTACACCTTC. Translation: CAWSFGDRPNYGYTF.

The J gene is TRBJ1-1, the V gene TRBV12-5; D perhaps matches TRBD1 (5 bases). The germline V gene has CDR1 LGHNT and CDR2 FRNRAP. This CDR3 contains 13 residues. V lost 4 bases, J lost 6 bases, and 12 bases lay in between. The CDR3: CASGSSDSSEAFF. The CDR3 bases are TGTGCTAGTGGTTCCAGCGACAGTTCTGAAGCTTTCTTT.

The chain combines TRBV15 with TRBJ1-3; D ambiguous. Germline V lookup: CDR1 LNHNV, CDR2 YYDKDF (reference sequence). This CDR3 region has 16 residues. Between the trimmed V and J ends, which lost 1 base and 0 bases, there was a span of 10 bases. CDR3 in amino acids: CATSRGTDRSGNTIYF. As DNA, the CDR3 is TGTGCCACCAGCAGAGGGACTGACCGCTCTGGAAACACCATATATTTT.

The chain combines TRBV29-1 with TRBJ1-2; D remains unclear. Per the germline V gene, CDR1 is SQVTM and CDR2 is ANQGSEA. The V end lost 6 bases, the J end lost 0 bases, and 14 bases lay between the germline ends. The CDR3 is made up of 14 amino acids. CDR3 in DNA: TGCAGCGTGCCGCAGGAAACCTCTAACTATGGCTACACCTTC. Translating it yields CSVPQETSNYGYTF.

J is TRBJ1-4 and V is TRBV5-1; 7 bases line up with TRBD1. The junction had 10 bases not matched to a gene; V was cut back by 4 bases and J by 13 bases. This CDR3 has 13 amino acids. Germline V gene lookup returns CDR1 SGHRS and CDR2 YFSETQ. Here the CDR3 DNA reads TGCGCCAGCAGCCTAATTCAGGGGGTTGGACTGTTTTTT. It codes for CASSLIQGVGLFF.

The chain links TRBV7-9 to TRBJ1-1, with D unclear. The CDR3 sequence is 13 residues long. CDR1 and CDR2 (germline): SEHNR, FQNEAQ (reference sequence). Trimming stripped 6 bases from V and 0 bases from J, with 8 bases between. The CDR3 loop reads CASRTGVNTEAFF. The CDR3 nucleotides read TGTGCCAGCAGAACCGGTGTGAACACTGAAGCTTTCTTT.

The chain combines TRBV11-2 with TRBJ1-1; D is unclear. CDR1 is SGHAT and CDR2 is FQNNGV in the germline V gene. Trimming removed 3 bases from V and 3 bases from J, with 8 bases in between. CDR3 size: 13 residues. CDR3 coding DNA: TGTGCCAGCAGCTTGAGGGAGGACACTGAAGCTTTCTTT. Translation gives CASSLREDTEAFF.

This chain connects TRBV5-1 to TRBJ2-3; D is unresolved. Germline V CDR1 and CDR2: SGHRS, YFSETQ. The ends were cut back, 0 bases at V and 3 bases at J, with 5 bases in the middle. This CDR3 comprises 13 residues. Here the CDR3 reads CASSLAQTDTQYF. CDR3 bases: TGCGCCAGCAGCTTGGCGCAGACAGATACGCAGTATTTT.

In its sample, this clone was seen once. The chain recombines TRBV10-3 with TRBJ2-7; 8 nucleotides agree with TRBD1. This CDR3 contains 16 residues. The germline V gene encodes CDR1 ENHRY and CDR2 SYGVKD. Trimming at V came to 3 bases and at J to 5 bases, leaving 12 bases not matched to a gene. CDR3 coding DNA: TGTGCCATCAGTGACACACCAGGGGGCGGAGGCCACGAGCAGTACGTC. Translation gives CAISDTPGGGGHEQYV.

CDR3: CASSLVRAGTTDTQYF. CDR3 nucleotides: TGTGCCAGCAGCTTAGTTCGGGCGGGGACCACAGATACGCAGTATTTT. This chain uses TRBV7-2 with TRBJ2-3; possibly TRBD2 for D (6 bases). The CDR3 consists of 16 residues. CDR1 SGHTA and CDR2 FQGNSA come from the germline V gene. V lost 1 base, J lost 2 bases, and 13 bases lay in between.

In nucleotides, the CDR3 is TGTGCCAGTAGTATATCGGACAGGGAAGGGGACATTCAGTACTTC. Amino acids: CASSISDREGDIQYF. The chain has TRBV19 and TRBJ2-4; TRBD1 matches 8 bases. J gave up 8 bases and V 2 bases, and 8 bases lay outside the gene matches. This CDR3 is 15 amino acids long. Germline V gene data show CDR1 as LNHDA and CDR2 as SQIVND (reference sequence). The complete variable domain, with remaining parts taken from reference TRBV19 and TRBJ2-4, reads DGGITQSPKYLFRKEGQNVTLSCEQNLNHDAMYWYRQDPGQGLRLIYYSQIVNDFQKGDIAEGYSVSREKKESFPLTVTSAQKNPTAFYLCASSISDREGDIQYFGAGTRLSVL.

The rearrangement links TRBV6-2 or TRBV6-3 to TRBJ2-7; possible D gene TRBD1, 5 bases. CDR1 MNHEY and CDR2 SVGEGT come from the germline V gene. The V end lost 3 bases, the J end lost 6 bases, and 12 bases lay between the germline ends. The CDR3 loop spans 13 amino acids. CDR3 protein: CASSYVRTSEQYV. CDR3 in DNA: TGTGCCAGCAGTTATGTTCGGACAAGCGAGCAGTACGTC.

The CDR3 loop reads CASSSVAGSTDTQYF. The CDR3 DNA reads as TGTGCCAGCAGCTCGGTGGCGGGATCCACAGATACGCAGTATTTT. The rearrangement joins TRBV11-2 to TRBJ2-3; possibly TRBD2 for D (6 bases). Germline V CDR1 and CDR2: SGHAT, FQNNGV. Trimming stripped 4 bases from V and 2 bases from J, with 13 bases between. This CDR3 spans 15 amino acids.

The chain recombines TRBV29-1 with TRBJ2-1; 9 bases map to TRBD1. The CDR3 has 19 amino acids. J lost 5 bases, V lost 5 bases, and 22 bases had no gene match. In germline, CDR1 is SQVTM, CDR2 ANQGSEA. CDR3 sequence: CSVCRTGQGYYEKNNEQFF. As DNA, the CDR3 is TGCAGCGTTTGTCGTACGGGACAGGGTTATTACGAAAAGAACAATGAGCAGTTCTTC.

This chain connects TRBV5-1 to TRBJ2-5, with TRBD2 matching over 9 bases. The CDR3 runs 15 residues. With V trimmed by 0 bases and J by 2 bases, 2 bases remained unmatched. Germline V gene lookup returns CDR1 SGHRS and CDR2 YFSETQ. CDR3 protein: CASSLGSGGQETQYF. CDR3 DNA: TGCGCCAGCAGCTTGGGTAGCGGGGGACAAGAGACCCAGTACTTC.

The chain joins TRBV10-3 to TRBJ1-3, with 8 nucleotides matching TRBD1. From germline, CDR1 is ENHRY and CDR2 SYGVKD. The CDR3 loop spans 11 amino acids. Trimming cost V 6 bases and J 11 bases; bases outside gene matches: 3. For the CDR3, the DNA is TGTGCCATCAGCGGACAGGGCGCCATATATTTT. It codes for CAISGQGAIYF.

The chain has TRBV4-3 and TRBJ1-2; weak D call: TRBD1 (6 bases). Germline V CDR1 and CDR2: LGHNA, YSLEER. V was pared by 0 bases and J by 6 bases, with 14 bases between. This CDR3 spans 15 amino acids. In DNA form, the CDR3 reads TGCGCCAGCAGCCAAGACAGGGGATTGATAGATGGCTACACCTTC. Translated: CASSQDRGLIDGYTF.

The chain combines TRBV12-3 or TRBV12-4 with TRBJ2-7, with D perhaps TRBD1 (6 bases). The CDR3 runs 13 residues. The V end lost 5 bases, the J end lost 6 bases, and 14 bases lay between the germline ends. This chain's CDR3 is CASSLLQGSEQYF. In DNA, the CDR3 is TGTGCCAGCAGTCTGCTACAGGGTAGCGAGCAGTACTTC.

Written as DNA, the CDR3 is TGTGCCAGCAACACAGGGCACACCGGGGAGCTGTTTTTT. It translates to CASNTGHTGELFF. The chain couples TRBV2 to TRBJ2-2, with D tentatively TRBD1 (6 bases). The CDR3 has 13 amino acids. Deletions cut 7 bases from V and 3 bases from J, with 9 bases between. Looked up from germline, CDR1 is SNHLY and CDR2 is FYNNEI.

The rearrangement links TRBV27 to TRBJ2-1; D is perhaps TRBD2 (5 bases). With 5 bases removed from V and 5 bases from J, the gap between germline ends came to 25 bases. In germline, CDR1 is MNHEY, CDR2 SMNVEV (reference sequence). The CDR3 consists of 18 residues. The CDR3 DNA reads TGTGCCAGCAGTCCCCCTCCGGGGTTCGGCGATCGGGACAATGAGCAGTTCTTC. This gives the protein CASSPPPGFGDRDNEQFF.